This TCR beta chain was sequenced during a study of response to subunit inactivated influenza vaccine. TCRdb re-analysed the RT-PCR reads in MiXCR, keeping a single row per CDR3 protein. The repertoire consists of more than 600,000 distinct CDR3 sequences, with approximately 18% occurring once and the leading ten covering roughly 11%. Study-wide results and limits: Authors suggested each seasonal flu vaccination may recruit only limited numbers of new T cells.

On this clonotype itself: The antigen is not known.

The specimen was PBMCs from blood, collected around 5 days after vaccination. The sequence came from a man aged 45-65 years who received an inactivated influenza vaccine.

The CDR3 region has the DNA TGTGCCAGCAGTTTAGGGGACTCCATCTACAATGAGCAGTTCTTC. This translates into CASSLGDSIYNEQFF. V and J are TRBV12-3 or TRBV12-4 and TRBJ2-1; D is perhaps TRBD2 (6 bases). The CDR3 contains 15 residues. Trimming stripped 1 base from V and 3 bases from J, with 10 bases between.